This T cell receptor (beta chain) was retrieved from a study of sequential checkpoint blockade in melanoma. Using immunoSEQ multiplex PCR, the repertoire was profiled, and TCRdb retains in-frame clones only, with some absent. The table records 16,000 or so clones, 85% to 95% of them present only once. V shed 5 bases and J 3 bases; nucleotides not matched to a gene: 10. This CDR3 spans 17 amino acids. Germline-derived CDR1 and CDR2 are PRHDT and FYEKMQ (reference sequence). Treatment given: randomized to nivolumab then ipilimumab (arm A) or the reverse (arm B). Live CD3+CD8+ CD19− CD56− cells were sorted from PBMCs.

Sample: CD8+ T cells sorted from blood (inferred from file names), taken from a patient given nivolumab and ipilimumab in sequence. This clonotype was sampled from a human donor with melanoma. V gene TRBV13 combines with J gene TRBJ2-7; 13 nucleotides line up with TRBD2. CDR3 amino acids: CASSGPGLAGIFYEQYF. The CDR3 nucleotides are TGTGCCAGCAGCGGACCGGGACTAGCGGGGATATTCTACGAGCAGTACTTC.